Below are 32 T cell receptor beta chains sequenced from a single sample in a study of T cell clones after liver transplantation. Some clones are missing from TCRdb's copy, which holds only in-frame ones; the method was immunoSEQ multiplex PCR. The data show about 74,000 clones, with under 90% seen just once and roughly 0.54% held by the top ten. This material consisted of CD4+ T cells from blood, taken before liver transplant. The receptors stem from a human donor who received a liver transplant.

The sample holds a few counts of this clone. The gene calls are TRBV7-9 and TRBJ2-7; perhaps TRBD2 as D (6 bases). V was cut by 1 base and J by 3 bases, with 10 bases left in between. CDR3 length: 14 residues. The V gene's germline CDR1 is SEHNR and CDR2 FQNEAQ (reference sequence). Here the CDR3 reads CASSLGGLVYEQYF. In DNA, the CDR3 is TGTGCCAGCAGCTTAGGGGGACTTGTCTACGAGCAGTACTTC.

V usage is TRBV28 and J usage is TRBJ1-1, with D possibly being TRBD1 (6 bases). Germline V gene lookup returns CDR1 MDHEN and CDR2 SYDVKM. This CDR3 comprises 13 residues. Trimming took 6 bases from V and 2 from J, leaving 10 bases between them. Here the CDR3 reads CASSRRGNTEAFF. The DNA for the CDR3 is TGTGCCAGCAGCCGCAGGGGTAACACTGAAGCTTTCTTT.

This clone was detected once. The genes are TRBV6-1 and TRBJ1-1, with unresolved D. CDR1 is MNHNS, CDR2 SASEGT, per germline. The CDR3 extends over 14 amino acids. The V end lost 5 bases, the J end lost 1 base, and 11 bases lay between the germline ends. CDR3 loop: CASSIRPSNTEAFF. CDR3 DNA: TGTGCCAGCAGTATAAGACCCTCGAACACTGAAGCTTTCTTT.

The V gene is TRBV28, the J gene TRBJ2-7; maybe TRBD1 (6 bases). Germline V gene sequence: CDR1 MDHEN, CDR2 SYDVKM. CDR3 length: 13 amino acids. The V and J ends lost 7 bases and 9 bases respectively, with 19 bases between them. The CDR3 DNA reads as TGTGCCAGCACCAAAGAGGACAGCCTATTGCAGTACTTC. This codes for CASTKEDSLLQYF. Together with reference TRBV28 and TRBJ2-7, the CDR3 gives the full variable domain: DVKVTQSSRYLVKRTGEKVFLECVQDMDHENMFWYRQDPGLGLRLIYFSYDVKMKEKGDIPEGYSVSREKKERFSLILESASTNQTSMYLCASTKEDSLLQYFGPGTRLTVT.

The CDR3 region is CASSVGTAPRSEQYF. In DNA form, the CDR3 reads TGTGCCAGCAGCGTAGGGACGGCTCCCCGGTCCGAGCAGTACTTC. This chain links TRBV9 with TRBJ2-7; D unclear. The CDR3 is 15 residues long. V gave up 0 bases and J gave up 6 bases, with 16 bases separating them. The germline CDR1 and CDR2 sequences are SGDLS and YYNGEE.

Relative to its sample, this clone is medium-sized. The chain carries TRBV5-1 and TRBJ2-1; 16 bases match TRBD2. This CDR3 contains 16 residues. CDR1 is SGHRS, CDR2 YFSETQ, per germline. Trimming removed 4 bases from V and 8 bases from J; junction bases left unmatched: 6. This chain's CDR3 is CASSVGLAGGSDEQFF. CDR3 in DNA: TGCGCCAGCAGCGTGGGACTAGCGGGAGGGTCAGATGAGCAGTTCTTC.

J is TRBJ2-1 and V is TRBV6-1; 8 bases are shared with TRBD2. CDR3 length: 14 amino acids. CDR1 and CDR2 from the germline V gene are MNHNS and SASEGT. J was trimmed by 5 bases and V by 4 bases; bases with no gene match: 4. DNA of the CDR3: TGTGCCAGCAGTGGTCGGGAGGGGGACAATGAGCAGTTCTTC. As protein: CASSGREGDNEQFF.

The chain combines TRBV9 with TRBJ2-5; D is possibly TRBD2 (6 bases). Germline V gene data show CDR1 as SGDLS and CDR2 as YYNGEE. V gave up 0 bases and J gave up 4 bases, with 16 bases separating them. The CDR3 sequence is 16 residues long. CDR3 bases: TGTGCCAGCAGCGTAGTGGGTAGCGGCTTCACAGAGACCCAGTACTTC. Residues: CASSVVGSGFTETQYF.

The chain has TRBV5-1 and TRBJ2-1, with 11 bases lining up with TRBD2. This CDR3 is 15 amino acids long. Germline assignment: CDR1 SGHRS and CDR2 YFSETQ. J gave up 5 bases and V 4 bases, and 5 bases lay outside the gene matches. The CDR3 protein is CASSARLAGNNEQFF. CDR3 in DNA: TGCGCCAGCAGCGCCAGACTAGCGGGAAACAATGAGCAGTTCTTC.

This rearrangement joins TRBV5-1 to TRBJ2-5; no firm D call. CDR3 size: 14 residues. V was pared by 1 base and J by 3 bases, with 10 bases between. Per the germline V gene, CDR1 is SGHRS and CDR2 is YFSETQ. CDR3 sequence: CASSLSMVEETQYF. The CDR3 coding sequence is TGCGCCAGCAGCTTGAGCATGGTGGAAGAGACCCAGTACTTC. Full variable domain (outside the CDR3, taken from reference TRBV5-1 and TRBJ2-5): KAGVTQTPRYLIKTRGQQVTLSCSPISGHRSVSWYQQTPGQGLQFLFEYFSETQRNKGNFPGRFSGRQFSNSRSEMNVSTLELGDSALYLCASSLSMVEETQYFGPGTRLLVL.

The chain uses TRBV5-6 and TRBJ2-2; a weak D match, TRBD2 (7 bases). The germline V and J ends were trimmed by 6 bases and 4 bases, with 19 bases remaining between them. The germline CDR1 and CDR2 sequences are SGHDT and YYEEEE. The CDR3 has 16 amino acids. The CDR3 DNA follows: TGTGCCAGCATTCCGGGGGGCGGGAGTGGCACCGGGGAGCTGTTTTTT. Translating it yields CASIPGGGSGTGELFF.

The genes are TRBV4-3 and TRBJ1-2; no definite D call. Germline CDR1 is LGHNA and CDR2 is YSLEER. Trimming took 3 bases from V and 2 from J, leaving 13 bases between them. The CDR3 consists of 15 residues. The CDR3 nucleotides are TGCGCCAGCAGCCACCAGCGAGGAGGGAACTATGGCTACACCTTC. Translating it yields CASSHQRGGNYGYTF.

CDR3 residues: CASSLLPGYNEQFF. The CDR3 DNA is TGTGCCAGCAGCTTACTCCCGGGCTACAATGAGCAGTTCTTC. The V gene is TRBV7-2, the J gene TRBJ2-1; D is uncertain. This CDR3 comprises 14 residues. Germline lookup yields CDR1 SGHTA and CDR2 FQGNSA. Trimming pared 2 bases from V and 3 bases from J, leaving 8 bases between. Combining the CDR3 with reference TRBV7-2 and TRBJ2-1 gives the whole variable domain GAGVSQSPSNKVTEKGKDVELRCDPISGHTALYWYRQSLGQGLEFLIYFQGNSAPDKSGLPSDRFSAERTGGSVSTLTIQRTQQEDSAVYLCASSLLPGYNEQFFGPGTRLTVL.

The chain recombines TRBV28 with TRBJ1-5; no clear D gene. V gave up 3 bases and J gave up 6 bases, with 6 bases separating them. There are 12 residues in the CDR3. CDR1 is MDHEN, CDR2 SYDVKM, per germline. CDR3 loop: CASSLASQPQHF. As DNA, the CDR3 is TGTGCCAGCAGTTTGGCGAGTCAGCCCCAGCATTTT.

This clone showed up just once. The chain joins TRBV5-1 to TRBJ2-3, with D perhaps TRBD1 (6 bases). Germline V lookup: CDR1 SGHRS, CDR2 YFSETQ. Trimming took off 7 bases at V and 3 bases at J, with 9 bases between the two ends. The CDR3 is 12 amino acids. In DNA, the CDR3 is TGCGCCAGCGGGGGCGAGACAGATACGCAGTATTTT. Encoded protein: CASGGETDTQYF.

This chain links TRBV7-8 with TRBJ2-1; the D gene could be TRBD1 or TRBD2 (6 bases each). Germline values: CDR1 SGHVS, CDR2 FQNEAQ. V gave up 2 bases and J gave up 0 bases, with 8 bases separating them. The CDR3 consists of 15 residues. The CDR3 DNA reads TGTGCCAGCAGCTTAAGGGGGGCCTCCTACAATGAGCAGTTCTTC. It specifies CASSLRGASYNEQFF.

This clone was recorded only once. The chain has TRBV7-2 and TRBJ2-5; D unresolved. V lost 1 base, J lost 7 bases, and 7 bases lay in between. The length of the CDR3 is 12 residues. Germline CDR1 SGHTA, CDR2 FQGNSA. CDR3 sequence reads: CASSLGERTQYF. The CDR3 DNA is TGTGCCAGCAGCTTAGGAGAAAGGACCCAGTACTTC.

The V and J genes are TRBV9 and TRBJ1-3; the match to TRBD1 covers 9 bases. Germline V CDR1 and CDR2: SGDLS, YYNGEE. The CDR3 contains 16 residues. V dropped 4 bases and J dropped 4; count of bases not matched to a gene: 9. The CDR3 DNA is TGTGCCAGCAGCTTCGCGGACAGGGGCAAGGGAAACACCATATATTTT. Protein sequence: CASSFADRGKGNTIYF.

This chain uses TRBV25-1 with TRBJ2-7; D is undetermined. Per the germline V gene, CDR1 is MGHDK and CDR2 is SYGVNS. The length of the CDR3 is 13 residues. Trimming stripped 3 bases from V and 0 bases from J, with 6 bases between. The CDR3 region has the DNA TGTGCCAGCAGTGAGCGAGCCTCCTACGAGCAGTACTTC. Translating gives CASSERASYEQYF.

This clone appeared a single time. The chain joins TRBV2 to TRBJ2-2; weak D call: TRBD2 (6 bases). Germline V gene sequence: CDR1 SNHLY, CDR2 FYNNEI. With 7 bases removed from V and 3 bases from J, the gap between germline ends came to 12 bases. The CDR3 contains 14 residues. The CDR3 nucleotides are TGTGCCAGCATCCAAAGCGGGCACACCGGGGAGCTGTTTTTT. This gives the protein CASIQSGHTGELFF.

The chain uses TRBV7-3 and TRBJ1-5, with D hard to call. The V gene's germline CDR1 is SGHTA and CDR2 FQGTGA. V lost 3 bases and J 4 bases, leaving 7 bases between the germline ends. The CDR3 contains 13 residues. The CDR3 region is CASSLTGNQPQHF. In DNA, the CDR3 is TGTGCCAGCAGCTTGACCGGGAATCAGCCCCAGCATTTT.

The J gene is TRBJ2-3, the V gene TRBV18, with D possibly being TRBD1 (5 bases). Trimming left V 2 bases short and J 4 bases short, with 10 bases between. The CDR3 runs to 14 residues. Germline CDR1 is KGHSH and CDR2 is LQKENI. The CDR3 DNA sequence: TGTGCCAGCTCACCAAGGGGAAACGCAGATACGCAGTATTTT. Translation: CASSPRGNADTQYF.

The CDR3 region has the DNA TGTGCCAGCAGGAGAGGACTAGGGGGGGACAATGAGCAGTTCTTC. Its translation: CASRRGLGGDNEQFF. The J gene is TRBJ2-1, the V gene TRBV6-6; the D gene is possibly TRBD2 (7 bases). The CDR3 contains 15 residues. The germline V gene encodes CDR1 MNHNY and CDR2 SVGAGI (reference sequence). Deletions cut 6 bases from V and 5 bases from J, with 17 bases between.

The rearrangement links TRBV28 to TRBJ2-7; D unclear. Germline values: CDR1 MDHEN, CDR2 SYDVKM. Trimming took off 4 bases at V and 6 bases at J, with 10 bases between the two ends. This CDR3 is 12 amino acids long. The DNA for the CDR3 is TGTGCCAGCAGTTCACCCGGCCTCGAGCAGTACTTC. Protein: CASSSPGLEQYF.

The rearrangement uses TRBV5-4 and TRBJ2-5; 11 nucleotides agree with TRBD2. The trim removed 5 bases at V and 2 bases at J, leaving 14 bases unmatched. Germline V gene data show CDR1 as SGHNT and CDR2 as YYREEE (reference sequence). The CDR3 length is 18 residues. This CDR3 reads CASSPGTSGIQSQETQYF. The CDR3 DNA is TGTGCCAGCAGTCCCGGGACTAGCGGAATACAATCTCAAGAGACCCAGTACTTC. Drawing the rest from reference TRBV5-4 and TRBJ2-5, the complete variable domain is ETGVTQSPTHLIKTRGQQVTLRCSSQSGHNTVSWYQQALGQGPQFIFQYYREEENGRGNFPPRFSGLQFPNYSSELNVNALELDDSALYLCASSPGTSGIQSQETQYFGPGTRLLVL.

For this clone: The same CDR3 is also encoded by other DNA sequences in this sample. The chain employs TRBV5-1 and TRBJ2-5; possibly TRBD1 or TRBD2 for D (5 bases each). The CDR3 sequence is 13 residues long. With 0 bases removed from V and 5 bases from J, the gap between germline ends came to 8 bases. In germline, CDR1 is SGHRS, CDR2 YFSETQ. CDR3 amino acids: CASSLGWGETQYF. The CDR3, as DNA: TGCGCCAGCAGCTTGGGATGGGGGGAGACCCAGTACTTC. The variable domain in full, completed from reference TRBV5-1 and TRBJ2-5, reads KAGVTQTPRYLIKTRGQQVTLSCSPISGHRSVSWYQQTPGQGLQFLFEYFSETQRNKGNFPGRFSGRQFSNSRSEMNVSTLELGDSALYLCASSLGWGETQYFGPGTRLLVL.

The chain recombines TRBV5-4 with TRBJ1-5; D gene uncertain. Trimming cost V 3 bases and J 6 bases, with 13 bases left between them. This CDR3 has 14 residues. The germline gives CDR1 SGHNT, CDR2 YYREEE (reference sequence). In nucleotides, the CDR3 is TGTGCCAGCAGCTCGTTAGGCTCGGGTCAGCCCCAGCATTTT. Translating gives CASSSLGSGQPQHF.

The chain's CDR3 is CASSSQGGNTEAFF. The CDR3 nucleotides read TGTGCCAGCAGCTCGCAGGGGGGGAACACTGAAGCTTTCTTT. This rearrangement joins TRBV11-1 to TRBJ1-1, with TRBD1 matching over 7 bases. Germline V lookup: CDR1 SGHAT, CDR2 FQDESV (reference sequence). The CDR3 contains 14 residues. The trim removed 4 bases at V and 1 base at J, leaving 3 bases unmatched.

The chain uses TRBV5-4 and TRBJ2-5; no definite D call. Germline CDR1 reads SGHNT; CDR2 reads YYREEE (reference sequence). This CDR3 has 11 residues. V was clipped by 4 bases and J by 4 bases, with 5 bases between them. For the CDR3, the DNA is TGTGCCAGCAGCGTACGAGAGACCCAGTACTTC. Its protein is CASSVRETQYF.

CDR3 in amino acids: CASSATSRASYEQYF. CDR3 coding DNA: TGTGCCAGCAGCGCGACTAGCCGGGCCTCCTACGAGCAGTACTTC. The gene calls are TRBV9 and TRBJ2-7, with TRBD2 matching over 7 bases. The CDR3 has 15 amino acids. Germline V gene data show CDR1 as SGDLS and CDR2 as YYNGEE. The V segment lost 3 bases and the J segment 0 bases; nucleotides outside the gene matches: 6.

The rearrangement joins TRBV5-6 to TRBJ2-3; 7 positions agree with TRBD2. After removal of 2 bases from V and 0 bases from J, the junction contained 3 bases not matched to a gene. CDR1 and CDR2 from the germline V gene are SGHDT and YYEEEE. The CDR3 consists of 15 residues. DNA for the CDR3: TGTGCCAGCAGCTTCGGGGGGTCTAGCACAGATACGCAGTATTTT. It translates to CASSFGGSSTDTQYF.

The sample holds one count of this clone. The V gene is TRBV7-2, the J gene TRBJ2-2, with 7 bases identical to TRBD1. CDR3 length: 13 amino acids. Germline CDR1 is SGHTA and CDR2 is FQGNSA. Trimming took 5 bases from V and 7 from J; bases not matched to a gene: 4. For the CDR3, the DNA is TGTGCCAGCAGCCTAGGGGGCAGCGGGGAGCTGTTTTTT. Amino acid sequence: CASSLGGSGELFF.